The sequence of this TCR beta chain was determined in a study of CD8 T cells in Susac syndrome. When the RNA was reverse transcribed, random hexamers were used with an input of 0.5 to 1 ug. TCRdb used MiXCR to reprocess the immunoSEQ multiplex PCR reads, holding one entry per CDR3 protein. Of about 240,000 distinct CDR3 sequences in the sample, 90% to 96% were seen once. CD8+ and CD4+ T cells from blood underwent TCR beta sequencing. Isolation of CD8+ and CD4+ T cells was performed negatively, whereas enrichment of TEMRA cells was done by FACS. General study findings and limits: The study conceded that relatively few individuals underwent its TCR sequencing and HLA analysis.

Germline loops: CDR1 SQVTM, CDR2 ANQGSEA. This CDR3 spans 12 amino acids. With 8 bases clipped from V and 6 bases from J, the junction kept 8 bases outside the gene matches. Notes on this clonotype: The antigen is undetermined.

Material for sequencing was CD4+ T cells from PBMCs. This chain joins TRBV29-1 and TRBJ2-3; 7 nucleotides line up with TRBD2. The receptor comes from a human donor with Susac syndrome. As DNA, the CDR3 is TGCAGCTGGGGGGGGTTCTTGGATACGCAGTATTTT. It encodes CSWGGFLDTQYF.